The 22 T cell receptor beta chains reported below all come from one sample, sequenced in a study of T-cell reconstitution after alpha-beta-depleted transplantation in children (dated by TCRdb to between 2015 and 2016). The treatment or condition label corresponds to: allogeneic hematopoietic cell transplantation with graft depleted of TCRalphabeta T cells and CD19 B cells. The library was obtained by PCR. The instrument given in TCRdb is Illumina HiSeq 2500. TCR libraries were prepared with molecular barcoding, using unique molecular identifiers to normalize TCRbeta repertoire quantification. In TCRdb, the public reads were trimmed at Q25 with fastp and aligned with MiXCR, with productive beta chains retained. Rows are combined by CDR3 protein, so each entry shows the most common genes and DNA. The sample table contains approximately 500,000 distinct CDR3 sequences; only one count was recorded for over 9.5% of them. Around 2% of the sample lies in the top ten.

Sequenced here: PBMCs, sampled before TCRalphabeta/CD19-depleted stem cell transplant. The origin of the receptors is a child aged 2 to 10 with inherited bone marrow failure, due to receive a stem cell transplant.

This clonotype was picked up many times. The chain uses TRBV10-1 and TRBJ2-2; D perhaps matches TRBD1 (5 bases). Trimming left V 0 bases short and J 6 bases short, with 8 bases between. In germline, CDR1 is WNHNN, CDR2 SYGVQD (reference sequence). The CDR3 is made up of 14 amino acids. The chain's CDR3 is CASSESEGAGELFF. CDR3 nucleotide sequence: TGCGCCAGCAGTGAGTCTGAAGGGGCCGGGGAGCTGTTTTTT.

Ten or more counts support this clonotype. The chain has TRBV27 and TRBJ2-2; the match to TRBD2 covers 12 bases. Germline lookup yields CDR1 MNHEY and CDR2 SMNVEV (reference sequence). The length of the CDR3 is 18 residues. The V and J ends lost 4 bases and 4 bases, in that order; junction bases with no gene match: 10. CDR3 bases: TGTGCCAGCAGTTCCTCTAGCGGGAGGGCCTTCGGCACCGGGGAGCTGTTTTTT. Protein: CASSSSSGRAFGTGELFF.

This clonotype has ten or more counts. An end of the junction does not agree with germline; a read error may underlie this. The genes are TRBV4-1 and TRBJ2-1, with D perhaps assigned TRBD1 or TRBD2 (6 bases each). CDR1 MGHRA and CDR2 YSYEKL come from the germline V gene. There are 12 residues in the CDR3. The CDR3 spells CASSLNGGGPIF. The CDR3 nucleotides are TGCGCCAGCAGCCTCAATGGAGGGGGACCGATATTC.

This clonotype was seen more than once but under ten times. The chain employs TRBV7-6 and TRBJ2-7; 7 bases fit TRBD2. Germline V lookup: CDR1 SGHVS, CDR2 FNYEAQ. After removal of 1 base from V and 6 bases from J, the junction contained 6 bases not matched to a gene. The CDR3 runs to 14 residues. CDR3 nucleotide sequence: TGTGCCAGCAGCTTAGGTGGGCCGGGGGGCGAGCAGTACTTC. Encoded protein: CASSLGGPGGEQYF.

A single count supports this clonotype. A much more abundant neighbour one base away suggests this may be a read error. The chain is built from TRBV12-3 or TRBV12-4 and TRBJ2-1; unclear D gene. The length of the CDR3 is 14 residues. Trimming removed 0 bases from V and 9 bases from J, with 12 bases in between. The CDR3 bases are TGTGCCAGCAGTTTAGCCCTGGTACAGCTTGAGCAGTTCTTC. It is translated as CASSLALVQLEQFF.

This clonotype showed up just a few times. The chain combines TRBV20-1 with TRBJ2-7; tentatively, D is TRBD1 or TRBD2 (5 bases each). This CDR3 is built from 17 residues. V was pared by 3 bases and J by 1 base, with 22 bases between. Germline CDR1 reads DFQATT; CDR2 reads SNEGSKA (reference sequence). The CDR3 region has the DNA TGCAGTGCTAGGGCTCAGAGTATGGGGGAGAGATCCTACGAGCAGTACTTC. Protein sequence: CSARAQSMGERSYEQYF.

Many counts were recorded for this clonotype. The chain recombines TRBV5-1 with TRBJ2-3, with a possible D match to TRBD2 (6 bases). Germline CDR1 reads SGHRS; CDR2 reads YFSETQ. This CDR3 spans 15 amino acids. V dropped 4 bases and J dropped 2 bases, with 14 bases sitting between them. The CDR3 is CASSLPGTDTDTQYF. For the CDR3, the DNA is TGCGCCAGCAGCCTACCCGGGACTGACACAGATACGCAGTATTTT.

The CDR3 region is CASSFSRGGNTIYF. The CDR3 DNA reads TGTGCCAGCAGTTTTTCCAGGGGAGGAAACACCATATATTTT. The V gene is TRBV12-3 or TRBV12-4, the J gene TRBJ1-3, with D possibly matching TRBD1 (6 bases). This CDR3 comprises 14 residues. V lost 3 bases and J 4 bases, leaving 10 bases between the germline ends.

V usage is TRBV10-3 and J usage is TRBJ2-7; tentatively, D is TRBD1 or TRBD2 (5 bases each). With 2 bases removed from V and 0 bases from J, the gap between germline ends came to 11 bases. This CDR3 is built from 15 residues. The germline CDR1 and CDR2 sequences are ENHRY and SYGVKD. CDR3 sequence: CAISEPSGTSYEQYF. The CDR3 bases are TGTGCCATCAGTGAGCCCTCCGGGACCTCCTACGAGCAGTACTTC.

This clonotype was picked up many times. V gene TRBV6-5 combines with J gene TRBJ2-7; D possibly corresponds to TRBD1 (6 bases). Trimming removed 0 bases from V and 5 bases from J, with 14 bases in between. Germline V gene lookup returns CDR1 MNHEY and CDR2 SVGAGI. This CDR3 region has 15 residues. Here the CDR3 reads CASSYSAGVGDEQYF. The CDR3 bases are TGTGCCAGCAGTTACTCGGCAGGGGTCGGAGACGAGCAGTACTTC.

This clonotype was picked up many times. This chain uses TRBV7-8 with TRBJ1-1; D gene ambiguous. With 1 base removed from V and 11 bases from J, the gap between germline ends came to 14 bases. The CDR3 is 13 amino acids. In germline, CDR1 is SGHVS, CDR2 FQNEAQ. The CDR3 nucleotides are TGTGCCAGCAGCTTAGATATAGGCGGGTGGGCTTTCTTT. Translation gives CASSLDIGGWAFF.

In its sample, this clonotype was seen many times. At one boundary the junction diverges from the germline segment, which might be a read error. V is TRBV5-1 and J is TRBJ2-2; D unresolved. This CDR3 has 14 residues. Germline V gives CDR1 SGHRS, CDR2 YFSETQ. The CDR3 loop reads CASSLGDNTGELFF. CDR3 in DNA: TGTGCCAGCAGTTTAGGTGATAACACCGGGGAGCTGTTTTTT.

This clonotype occurred many times. This chain uses TRBV7-2 with TRBJ2-3; unclear D gene. Germline V gene sequence: CDR1 SGHTA, CDR2 FQGNSA. Trimming took 1 base from V and 1 from J, leaving 9 bases between them. CDR3 length: 15 amino acids. The CDR3, as DNA: TGTGCCAGCAGCTTAGTATCCGGAGGCACAGATACGCAGTATTTT. Protein: CASSLVSGGTDTQYF. The full variable domain, completed using reference TRBV7-2 and TRBJ2-3, is GAGVSQSPSNKVTEKGKDVELRCDPISGHTALYWYRQSLGQGLEFLIYFQGNSAPDKSGLPSDRFSAERTGGSVSTLTIQRTQQEDSAVYLCASSLVSGGTDTQYFGPGTRLTVL.

Many counts were recorded for this clonotype. V and J are TRBV10-3 and TRBJ1-1, with 10 bases that match TRBD1. The CDR3 spans 15 residues. CDR1 and CDR2 from the germline V gene are ENHRY and SYGVKD. The V gene end was trimmed by 6 bases and the J gene end by 0 bases; junction bases not matched to a gene: 4. CDR3 residues: CAIRDRGTMNTEAFF. CDR3 DNA: TGTGCCATCAGGGACAGGGGGACCATGAACACTGAAGCTTTCTTT.

This clonotype was picked up many times. This sequence joins TRBV11-2 and TRBJ2-1; D ambiguous. The germline V gene has CDR1 SGHAT and CDR2 FQNNGV. The CDR3 is made up of 12 amino acids. The ends were cut back, 5 bases at V and 5 bases at J, with 7 bases in the middle. The CDR3 DNA follows: TGTGCCAGCAGCGATCCCAACAATGAGCAGTTCTTC. Its translation is CASSDPNNEQFF.

J is TRBJ2-3 and V is TRBV4-3; D unresolved. Germline V gene lookup returns CDR1 LGHNA and CDR2 YSLEER. The V end lost 0 bases, the J end lost 0 bases, and 10 bases lay between the germline ends. The CDR3 is 16 amino acids. The CDR3 protein is CASSQDSAGSTDTQYF. In nucleotides, the CDR3 is TGCGCCAGCAGCCAAGATTCTGCCGGGAGCACAGATACGCAGTATTTT.

In its sample, this clonotype was seen many times. V gene TRBV6-1 combines with J gene TRBJ1-1; tentative D call: TRBD1 (5 bases). The germline V and J ends were trimmed by 5 bases and 3 bases, with 10 bases remaining between them. This CDR3 comprises 13 residues. The germline V gene encodes CDR1 MNHNS and CDR2 SASEGT. CDR3 sequence (DNA): TGTGCCAGCAGTCCGGGGGTATACACTGAAGCTTTCTTT. Amino acids: CASSPGVYTEAFF.

This clonotype showed up many times. The rearrangement uses TRBV9 and TRBJ1-1; D perhaps matches TRBD1 (5 bases). Germline values: CDR1 SGDLS, CDR2 YYNGEE. The V gene lost 4 bases and the J gene lost 0 bases, with 25 bases spanning the gap. The CDR3 sequence is 19 residues long. CDR3 sequence: CASSHSAVAGRLLNTEAFF. The CDR3 DNA reads as TGTGCCAGCAGCCATTCGGCCGTGGCAGGGAGGTTGCTGAACACTGAAGCTTTCTTT.

This clonotype appeared many times. This rearrangement joins TRBV6-1 to TRBJ1-2, with D perhaps TRBD1 (6 bases). The CDR3 totals 13 residues. The V gene's germline CDR1 is MNHNS and CDR2 SASEGT. V shed 5 bases and J shed 2 bases, with 9 bases lying between them. CDR3 coding DNA: TGTGCCAGCAGTAAGACAGGCAACTATGGCTACACCTTC. It codes for CASSKTGNYGYTF.

The table lists this clonotype with many counts. The gene calls are TRBV5-1 and TRBJ2-3, with 9 bases fitting TRBD2. The V segment lost 4 bases and the J segment 5 bases; nucleotides outside the gene matches: 14. Looked up from germline, CDR1 is SGHRS and CDR2 is YFSETQ. This CDR3 is built from 17 residues. The CDR3 reads CASSPDGSGSLLDTQYF. DNA for the CDR3: TGCGCCAGCAGCCCGGATGGTAGCGGGAGTCTGTTAGATACGCAGTATTTT.

This clonotype was seen many times. The chain couples TRBV4-3 to TRBJ2-1, with 7 nucleotides matching TRBD1. Germline V lookup: CDR1 LGHNA, CDR2 YSLEER. The length of the CDR3 is 16 residues. V dropped 0 bases and J dropped 6; count of bases not matched to a gene: 8. The CDR3 DNA is TGCGCCAGCAGCCAAGACAACAGGGGAATGTCCAATGAGCAGTTCTTC. The encoded protein is CASSQDNRGMSNEQFF.

This clonotype was recorded many times. This sequence joins TRBV28 and TRBJ2-3; 16 bases fit TRBD2. Germline CDR1 reads MDHEN; CDR2 reads SYDVKM. Losses at the gene ends were 3 bases for V and 7 bases for J; bases not matched to a gene: 10. CDR3 length: 18 amino acids. As DNA, the CDR3 is TGTGCCAGCAGTTTTCCCCCGGGACTAGCGGGAGGGAAGCATACGCAGTATTTT. Translation: CASSFPPGLAGGKHTQYF.